These 16 T cell receptor beta chains originate from one sample sequenced in a study of T cell responses to AZD1222 COVID-19 vaccine. The repertoire was sequenced with immunoSEQ multiplex PCR; TCRdb's copy has only in-frame clones and lacks some. The table lists about 260,000 clones, approximately 93% of them singletons. This sample comprised peripheral blood, obtained on day 0 of AZD1222 vaccination. These receptors were taken from an adult in good health.

The gene calls are TRBV5-1 and TRBJ1-4, with 8 bases identical to TRBD1. V lost 3 bases to trimming and J lost 5 bases; unmatched junction nucleotides: 6. From germline, CDR1 is SGHRS and CDR2 YFSETQ. The CDR3 has 15 residues. CDR3: CASSSTGATNEKLFF. CDR3 DNA: TGCGCCAGCAGCTCGACAGGGGCTACAAATGAAAAACTGTTTTTT. Full variable domain (remainder filled in from reference TRBV5-1 and TRBJ1-4): KAGVTQTPRYLIKTRGQQVTLSCSPISGHRSVSWYQQTPGQGLQFLFEYFSETQRNKGNFPGRFSGRQFSNSRSEMNVSTLELGDSALYLCASSSTGATNEKLFFGSGTQLSVL.

The chain uses TRBV9 and TRBJ2-5; 10 positions agree with TRBD2. The CDR3 spans 14 residues. From germline, CDR1 is SGDLS and CDR2 YYNGEE. Germline trimming cut 2 bases from V and 4 bases from J; bases unmatched to any gene: 2. CDR3 bases: TGTGCCAGCAGCGTCGCTAGCGGGAGAGAGACCCAGTACTTC. Residues: CASSVASGRETQYF. Variable domain in full (rest from reference TRBV9 and TRBJ2-5): DSGVTQTPKHLITATGQRVTLRCSPRSGDLSVYWYQQSLDQGLQFLIQYYNGEERAKGNILERFSAQQFPDLHSELNLSSLELGDSALYFCASSVASGRETQYFGPGTRLLVL.

The chain joins TRBV3-1 (or the pseudogene TRBV3-2) to TRBJ2-3; TRBD1 or TRBD2 may be the D gene (6 bases each). The CDR3 has 16 amino acids. Trimming pared 0 bases from V and 6 bases from J, leaving 16 bases between. Germline V gene data show CDR1 as LGHDT and CDR2 as YNNKEL (reference sequence). DNA of the CDR3: TGTGCCAGCAGCCAAGAAGGCAGAGGGGGGTGGGATACGCAGTATTTT. Its protein product is CASSQEGRGGWDTQYF.

The rearrangement joins TRBV4-3 to TRBJ2-3; D gene unclear. Per germline, CDR1 LGHNA and CDR2 YSLEER. V shed 2 bases and J shed 2 bases, with 8 bases lying between them. This CDR3 spans 14 amino acids. CDR3 sequence reads: CASSQPGYTDTQYF. CDR3 nucleotide sequence: TGCGCCAGCAGCCAACCCGGCTACACAGATACGCAGTATTTT.

V usage is TRBV9 and J usage is TRBJ1-4, with a possible D match to TRBD1 (6 bases). Trimming removed 4 bases at V and 6 bases at J, with 22 bases between. Germline CDR1 SGDLS, CDR2 YYNGEE. The CDR3 consists of 17 residues. The CDR3 DNA reads as TGTGCCAGCAGCTCAAACCCCACCAGGGGCTGGGATGAAAAACTGTTTTTT. Amino acid sequence: CASSSNPTRGWDEKLFF.

The chain uses TRBV2 and TRBJ2-3; 13 bases are shared with TRBD2. This CDR3 has 20 amino acids. Germline values: CDR1 SNHLY, CDR2 FYNNEI. V was clipped by 4 bases and J by 2 bases; unmatched bases: 15. The CDR3 sequence: CASSAGTSGALLSNTDTQYF. The CDR3 DNA is TGTGCCAGCAGTGCCGGGACTAGCGGGGCCCTCCTATCTAACACAGATACGCAGTATTTT.

J is TRBJ2-5 and V is TRBV28; TRBD1 aligns across 9 bases. V lost 8 bases, J lost 4 bases, and 11 bases stayed unmatched. Germline CDR1 reads MDHEN; CDR2 reads SYDVKM. This CDR3 is 15 amino acids long. The CDR3 sequence: CASDPGQGRRETQYF. The CDR3 DNA follows: TGTGCCAGCGACCCCGGACAGGGGAGGAGAGAGACCCAGTACTTC.

This chain joins TRBV28 and TRBJ1-2; tentatively, D is TRBD1 (6 bases). The CDR3 extends over 13 amino acids. The germline gives CDR1 MDHEN, CDR2 SYDVKM. Trimming took 6 bases from V and 7 from J, leaving 15 bases between them. CDR3 sequence reads: CASRAGGSAGYTF. Written as DNA, the CDR3 is TGTGCCAGCAGGGCGGGGGGCTCAGCTGGCTACACCTTC.

The chain has TRBV5-6 and TRBJ1-5, with a possible D match to TRBD1 (6 bases). This CDR3 contains 15 residues. Germline V gene lookup returns CDR1 SGHDT and CDR2 YYEEEE. V shed 0 bases and J shed 5 bases, with 12 bases lying between them. The CDR3 sequence is CASSLARGRDQPQHF. The DNA of the CDR3 is TGTGCCAGCAGCTTGGCACGGGGGCGGGATCAGCCCCAGCATTTT. Full variable domain (missing parts from reference TRBV5-6 and TRBJ1-5): DAGVTQSPTHLIKTRGQQVTLRCSPKSGHDTVSWYQQALGQGPQFIFQYYEEEERQRGNFPDRFSGHQFPNYSSELNVNALLLGDSALYLCASSLARGRDQPQHFGDGTRLSIL.

The rearrangement uses TRBV5-4 and TRBJ2-3, with 9 bases fitting TRBD2. V trimming: 2 bases; J trimming: 6 bases; junction bases outside the gene matches: 4. Germline CDR1 SGHNT, CDR2 YYREEE (reference sequence). The CDR3 is made up of 14 amino acids. The CDR3 DNA reads TGTGCCAGCAGCTTAGCGGGGGGAGGGGATACGCAGTATTTT. This translates into CASSLAGGGDTQYF.

This chain uses TRBV7-2 with TRBJ2-1; the D is unclear. The ends were cut back, 5 bases at V and 8 bases at J, with 7 bases in the middle. CDR3 size: 11 residues. Germline assignment: CDR1 SGHTA and CDR2 FQGNSA. The CDR3 sequence: CASSPYDEQFF. CDR3 coding DNA: TGTGCCAGCAGCCCTTATGATGAGCAGTTCTTC.

This clone appeared once. The chain recombines TRBV15 with TRBJ1-5; no firm D call. Germline CDR1 is LNHNV and CDR2 is YYDKDF (reference sequence). The V gene lost 0 bases and the J gene lost 1 base, with 7 bases spanning the gap. The CDR3 runs 15 residues. CDR3 bases: TGTGCCACCAGCAGAGAGTATATCAGCAATCAGCCCCAGCATTTT. This gives the protein CATSREYISNQPQHF. The complete variable domain, with remaining parts taken from reference TRBV15 and TRBJ1-5, reads DAMVIQNPRYQVTQFGKPVTLSCSQTLNHNVMYWYQQKSSQAPKLLFHYYDKDFNNEADTPDNFQSRRPNTSFCFLDIRSPGLGDTAMYLCATSREYISNQPQHFGDGTRLSIL.

The chain links TRBV10-3 to TRBJ2-3, with TRBD2 as a possible D gene (5 bases). The CDR3 loop spans 15 amino acids. Germline values: CDR1 ENHRY, CDR2 SYGVKD. Trimming left V 2 bases short and J 3 bases short, with 12 bases between. The CDR3 spells CAISEPRGETDTQYF. CDR3 in DNA: TGTGCCATCAGTGAGCCCCGGGGAGAGACAGATACGCAGTATTTT.

V gene TRBV5-1 combines with J gene TRBJ2-3, with 7 nucleotides matching TRBD1. Germline lookup yields CDR1 SGHRS and CDR2 YFSETQ. The CDR3 runs to 15 residues. Trimming took 4 bases from V and 2 from J; bases not matched to a gene: 7. The CDR3 loop reads CASSHRDSTTDTQYF. The DNA for the CDR3 is TGCGCCAGCAGCCACCGGGACAGTACCACAGATACGCAGTATTTT.

This rearrangement joins TRBV30 to TRBJ2-1, with D possibly matching TRBD2 (6 bases). The CDR3 loop spans 13 amino acids. With 2 bases removed from V and 5 bases from J, the gap between germline ends came to 10 bases. The germline CDR1 and CDR2 sequences are GTSNPN and SVGIG (reference sequence). CDR3 nucleotide sequence: TGTGCCTGGAGTTCCGGGACTCACAATGAGCAGTTCTTC. Residues: CAWSSGTHNEQFF.

CDR3 residues: CASSLVTSGTYEQYF. CDR3 DNA sequence: TGCGCCAGCAGCTTGGTGACTAGCGGGACCTACGAGCAGTACTTC. The chain employs TRBV5-1 and TRBJ2-7, with TRBD2 matching 11 bases. The CDR3 runs 15 residues. Trimming at V came to 0 bases and at J to 2 bases, leaving 1 base not matched to a gene. Germline-derived CDR1 and CDR2 are SGHRS and YFSETQ.